The TCR beta chain described here comes from a study of cytomegalovirus exposure and HLA in healthy donors. The study's findings and limits: Altogether, 150 to 200 TCR beta chains were recorded as cytomegalovirus-associated. In a later analysis, a missense DCLRE1C variant was linked to TCR beta V- and J-gene trimming. Later findings reportedly placed an Asian-associated ancestry cluster below the roughly 660-donor mean for N-insertions.

The V end was cut by 0 bases, the J end by 3 bases, with 3 bases between. In germline, CDR1 is SGHNT, CDR2 YYREEE (reference sequence). The CDR3 sequence is 12 residues long. As concerns this clone: Its antigen is not known. No conserved phenylalanine or tryptophan is present at the end of the CDR3, so a read error is the likely explanation.

The primer mix had 60 Vbeta and 13 Jbeta primers. Method: immunoSEQ multiplex PCR; TCRdb's copy keeps in-frame clones and lacks some. The top ten hold 12% of the sample, which has some 120,000 clones, about 70% seen once. The TCR comes from a woman aged 40 to 50 in good health and CMV-seropositive. The chain has TRBV5-4 and TRBJ1-1; D is ambiguous. The source material was PBMCs. The CDR3 DNA reads TGTGCCAGCAGCTTGGCAGACACTGAAGCTTTCTCT. Its translation is CASSLADTEAFS.